Shown below are 29 T cell receptor beta chains from a single sample sequenced in a study of blood T cell repertoires in COVID-19 (TCRdb year 2020). Library prep was done by the immunoSEQ multiplex PCR assay. TCRdb took over this immuneACCESS table, retaining in-frame rearrangements with V and J assigned. Such tables are incomplete; in checked studies, under half of the missing clones stem from an unresolved V gene, and the remainder is unexplained. This sample lists approximately 230,000 clones; over 70% were detected once. The leading ten clones occupy roughly 5% of the sample. Sequenced sample: peripheral blood. The receptors stem from a man older than 75 with acute or convalescent COVID-19.

J is TRBJ2-3 and V is TRBV5-1, with 12 bases fitting TRBD2. The ends lost 0 bases at V and 5 bases at J; junction bases unmatched: 7. This CDR3 contains 17 residues. Germline loops: CDR1 SGHRS, CDR2 YFSETQ. CDR3 sequence (DNA): TGCGCCAGCAGCTTGGTGGCTAGCGGGAGGGCCGTAGATACGCAGTATTTT. Encoded protein: CASSLVASGRAVDTQYF.

J is TRBJ1-2 and V is TRBV27, with 7 bases aligning to TRBD1. From germline, CDR1 is MNHEY and CDR2 SMNVEV (reference sequence). V gave up 7 bases and J gave up 8 bases; unmatched junction bases: 10. CDR3 length: 13 amino acids. The CDR3: CASTTSGGGGYTF. The CDR3 coding sequence is TGTGCCAGCACCACTTCAGGGGGAGGCGGCTACACCTTC.

This sequence joins TRBV19 and TRBJ2-7; possible D gene TRBD2, 5 bases. The CDR3 is 14 residues long. Germline CDR1 is LNHDA and CDR2 is SQIVND (reference sequence). Between the trimmed V and J ends, which lost 6 bases and 2 bases, there was a span of 14 bases. CDR3 residues: CASSEGPSTYEQYF. The CDR3 DNA is TGTGCCAGTAGCGAGGGCCCTTCGACCTACGAGCAGTACTTC.

This clone has only a few counts. The CDR3 sequence: CASRGLAQGLAKNIQYF. The DNA of the CDR3 is TGTGCCAGCAGAGGACTAGCGCAGGGACTAGCCAAAAACATTCAGTACTTC. The V and J genes are TRBV28 and TRBJ2-4; 9 bases are shared with TRBD2. Germline V gives CDR1 MDHEN, CDR2 SYDVKM. The J segment lost 0 bases and the V segment lost 6 bases, leaving 9 bases of the junction unmatched. This CDR3 spans 17 amino acids.

The chain has TRBV3-1 (or the pseudogene TRBV3-2) and TRBJ2-7, with TRBD1 identical over 10 bases. This CDR3 contains 13 residues. With 6 bases clipped from V and 7 bases from J, the junction kept 6 bases outside the gene matches. Germline V gene sequence: CDR1 LGHDT, CDR2 YNNKEL (reference sequence). In DNA, the CDR3 is TGTGCCAGCAGGAGACAGGGGGCTGGTGAGCAGTACTTC. This translates into CASRRQGAGEQYF.

This clone was counted between two and nine times. In the same sample, other DNA sequences code for this CDR3. The gene calls are TRBV27 and TRBJ2-7, with 9 bases matching TRBD1. The CDR3 is made up of 16 amino acids. Trimming removed 3 bases from V and 4 bases from J; junction bases left unmatched: 10. CDR1 is MNHEY, CDR2 SMNVEV, per germline (reference sequence). The CDR3 DNA sequence: TGTGCCAGCAGTTTGCGCTCCGGGACAGGGAGTTACGAGCAGTACTTC. It is translated as CASSLRSGTGSYEQYF.

The CDR3 spells CASSPEGNSGNTIYF. As DNA, the CDR3 is TGCGCCAGCAGCCCGGAGGGTAACTCTGGAAACACCATATATTTT. The genes are TRBV5-1 and TRBJ1-3; no reliable D call. V was shortened by 4 bases and J by 0 bases, with 11 bases between the two germline ends. This CDR3 comprises 15 residues. Germline V gives CDR1 SGHRS, CDR2 YFSETQ.

V usage is TRBV5-1 and J usage is TRBJ2-2; D is unresolved. The CDR3 sequence is 15 residues long. Germline lookup yields CDR1 SGHRS and CDR2 YFSETQ. Trimming pared 6 bases from V and 2 bases from J, leaving 14 bases between. The CDR3 DNA sequence: TGCGCCAGCACAGTGGCGGATCCTAACACCGGGGAGCTGTTTTTT. It translates to CASTVADPNTGELFF.

The chain combines TRBV2 with TRBJ1-2, with a tentative D call TRBD1 (5 bases). CDR3 length: 14 amino acids. The germline V gene encodes CDR1 SNHLY and CDR2 FYNNEI. The germline V and J ends were trimmed by 4 bases and 4 bases, with 13 bases remaining between them. CDR3 amino acids: CASSVGGKSYGYTF. The CDR3 nucleotides read TGTGCCAGCAGTGTGGGGGGGAAATCCTATGGCTACACCTTC.

This sequence joins TRBV3-1 (or the pseudogene TRBV3-2) and TRBJ1-3, with TRBD1 as a possible D gene (5 bases). There are 13 residues in the CDR3. V gave up 9 bases and J gave up 4 bases, with 13 bases separating them. Germline assignment: CDR1 LGHDT and CDR2 YNNKEL (reference sequence). The CDR3 sequence: CASRGGLGNTIYF. The CDR3 region has the DNA TGTGCCAGTCGCGGGGGACTCGGAAACACCATATATTTT.

The V call is TRBV7-9, the J call TRBJ2-1; 8 bases align to TRBD2. The germline V gene encodes CDR1 SEHNR and CDR2 FQNEAQ (reference sequence). This CDR3 is built from 18 residues. The V segment lost 0 bases and the J segment 2 bases; nucleotides outside the gene matches: 9. The CDR3 DNA follows: TGTGCCAGCAGCTTAGCGACGGGAGGGCCGGAAACCTACAATGAGCAGTTCTTC. Translating it yields CASSLATGGPETYNEQFF.

This chain links TRBV24-1 with TRBJ2-1; 9 bases match TRBD1. CDR3 length: 16 amino acids. The germline V gene has CDR1 KGHDR and CDR2 SFDVKD. Trimming took 4 bases from V and 5 from J; bases not matched to a gene: 8. CDR3 nucleotide sequence: TGTGCCACCAGTGACCGGGGGACAGGGATCGACAATGAGCAGTTCTTC. Its translation: CATSDRGTGIDNEQFF.

This chain uses TRBV2 with TRBJ1-5, with D perhaps TRBD1 (6 bases). The CDR3 extends over 16 amino acids. V was shortened by 6 bases and J by 0 bases, with 15 bases between the two germline ends. Germline V gene data show CDR1 as SNHLY and CDR2 as FYNNEI. The CDR3 region has the DNA TGTGCCAGCAGCCTTGAGGGGGGGTATAGCAATCAGCCCCAGCATTTT. Residues: CASSLEGGYSNQPQHF.

This clone has just a few counts. This chain connects TRBV10-3 to TRBJ1-5; TRBD1 aligns across 7 bases. After removal of 10 bases from V and 5 bases from J, the junction contained 8 bases not matched to a gene. Germline lookup yields CDR1 ENHRY and CDR2 SYGVKD. The CDR3 contains 13 residues. The CDR3 region has the DNA TGTGCCAGCAGGGGGGCAGGGGATCAGCCCCAGCATTTT. Protein: CASRGAGDQPQHF.

V gene TRBV13 combines with J gene TRBJ2-3; a weak D match, TRBD2 (6 bases). V lost 6 bases to trimming and J lost 0 bases, with 13 bases between them. This CDR3 is 15 amino acids long. Germline CDR1 reads PRHDT; CDR2 reads FYEKMQ (reference sequence). CDR3 amino acids: CASSLGGRSTDTQYF. In nucleotides, the CDR3 is TGTGCCAGCAGTCTCGGAGGGCGGAGCACAGATACGCAGTATTTT. Combining the CDR3 with reference TRBV13 and TRBJ2-3 gives the whole variable domain AAGVIQSPRHLIKEKRETATLKCYPIPRHDTVYWYQQGPGQDPQFLISFYEKMQSDKGSIPDRFSAQQFSDYHSELNMSSLELGDSALYFCASSLGGRSTDTQYFGPGTRLTVL.

The chain links TRBV5-4 to TRBJ2-7; 7 bases line up with TRBD2. The V and J ends lost 4 bases and 1 base, in that order; junction bases with no gene match: 11. CDR1 is SGHNT, CDR2 YYREEE, per germline (reference sequence). The CDR3 sequence is 16 residues long. The CDR3: CASSPRRQRGSYEQYF. CDR3 coding DNA: TGTGCCAGCAGCCCCCGTAGACAGCGGGGATCCTACGAGCAGTACTTC. The entire variable domain, with the rest obtained from reference TRBV5-4 and TRBJ2-7, is as follows: ETGVTQSPTHLIKTRGQQVTLRCSSQSGHNTVSWYQQALGQGPQFIFQYYREEENGRGNFPPRFSGLQFPNYSSELNVNALELDDSALYLCASSPRRQRGSYEQYFGPGTRLTVT.

The chain combines TRBV7-9 with TRBJ2-1; 9 nucleotides align to TRBD2. After removal of 5 bases from V and 5 bases from J, the junction contained 1 base not matched to a gene. Germline V CDR1 and CDR2: SEHNR, FQNEAQ (reference sequence). The CDR3 extends over 13 amino acids. The CDR3 loop reads CASSRLADNEQFF. In DNA, the CDR3 is TGTGCCAGCAGCCGACTAGCGGACAATGAGCAGTTCTTC.

The chain uses TRBV30 and TRBJ2-1; 8 nucleotides align to TRBD2. CDR1 is GTSNPN and CDR2 is SVGIG in the germline V gene (reference sequence). V lost 2 bases, J lost 2 bases, and 8 bases stayed unmatched. There are 16 residues in the CDR3. Here the CDR3 reads CAWSTPRAGAYNEQFF. The CDR3 DNA reads as TGTGCCTGGAGTACCCCCCGAGCGGGAGCCTACAATGAGCAGTTCTTC.

This chain joins TRBV5-6 and TRBJ2-7, with 8 nucleotides matching TRBD1. The trim removed 2 bases at V and 7 bases at J, leaving 11 bases unmatched. Germline lookup yields CDR1 SGHDT and CDR2 YYEEEE. There are 15 residues in the CDR3. The CDR3 DNA reads as TGTGCCAGCAGCTTTCCGGGACAGGCCTTACAGGAGCAGTACTTC. Translation gives CASSFPGQALQEQYF.

This chain joins TRBV3-1 (or the pseudogene TRBV3-2) and TRBJ2-7; D perhaps matches TRBD2 (6 bases). Germline values: CDR1 LGHDT, CDR2 YNNKEL (reference sequence). V lost 5 bases and J lost 3, with 14 bases in between. CDR3 length equals 14 residues. The CDR3 here is CASSFGTSVYEQYF. The CDR3 DNA follows: TGTGCCAGCAGCTTCGGGACTTCCGTCTACGAGCAGTACTTC.

V is TRBV5-1 and J is TRBJ2-1; the match to TRBD1 covers 7 bases. CDR3 size: 16 residues. V lost 7 bases and J lost 0; bases outside the gene matches: 10. Germline lookup yields CDR1 SGHRS and CDR2 YFSETQ. The CDR3 coding sequence is TGCGCCAGCGGACCGCTGGACAGGACCTCCTACAATGAGCAGTTCTTC. Its translation is CASGPLDRTSYNEQFF.

The chain carries TRBV2 and TRBJ2-1; D remains ambiguous. Germline V lookup: CDR1 SNHLY, CDR2 FYNNEI. The V gene lost 7 bases and the J gene lost 6 bases, with 10 bases spanning the gap. CDR3 size: 12 residues. The CDR3 DNA is TGTGCCAGCAAGGCGGAATCCAATGAGCAGTTCTTC. Its protein is CASKAESNEQFF. Filled out from reference TRBV2 and TRBJ2-1, the complete variable domain reads EPEVTQTPSHQVTQMGQEVILRCVPISNHLYFYWYRQILGQKVEFLVSFYNNEISEKSEIFDDQFSVERPDGSNFTLKIRSTKLEDSAMYFCASKAESNEQFFGPGTRLTVL.

The rearrangement joins TRBV3-1 (or the pseudogene TRBV3-2) to TRBJ2-1; TRBD2 might be the D (5 bases). V was cut by 1 base and J by 6 bases, with 16 bases left in between. The germline gives CDR1 LGHDT, CDR2 YNNKEL (reference sequence). The CDR3 length is 16 residues. The CDR3 DNA follows: TGTGCCAGCAGCCAAGTAGTAGGGCAGGCGGGCAATGAGCAGTTCTTC. Its translation: CASSQVVGQAGNEQFF.

The chain employs TRBV2 and TRBJ1-4, with a possible D match to TRBD1 (6 bases). Germline CDR1 is SNHLY and CDR2 is FYNNEI. This CDR3 is 15 amino acids long. With 6 bases removed from V and 7 bases from J, the gap between germline ends came to 18 bases. The CDR3, as DNA: TGTGCCAGCAGCCCCAACAGGGCGGGTCGTGAAAAACTGTTTTTT. Translated, it gives CASSPNRAGREKLFF.

The chain combines TRBV29-1 with TRBJ2-1; 7 nucleotides agree with TRBD2. Unmatched junction bases numbered 7, after V lost 4 bases and J lost 13 bases. CDR1 is SQVTM, CDR2 ANQGSEA, per germline. This CDR3 spans 11 amino acids. CDR3 DNA sequence: TGCAGCGTTGGGGACCCGGGAGGACAGTTCTTC. Its translation is CSVGDPGGQFF.

The rearrangement links TRBV28 to TRBJ2-1; D is perhaps TRBD2 (5 bases). The germline CDR1 and CDR2 sequences are MDHEN and SYDVKM. The CDR3 runs to 15 residues. V lost 1 base and J 3 bases, leaving 10 bases between the germline ends. The CDR3 reads CASSLSGNYYNEQFF. The CDR3 DNA sequence: TGTGCCAGCAGTTTATCCGGGAACTACTACAATGAGCAGTTCTTC.

The chain recombines TRBV5-4 with TRBJ2-3, with 10 bases fitting TRBD2. The CDR3 sequence is 14 residues long. The J segment lost 6 bases and the V segment lost 1 base, leaving 2 bases of the junction unmatched. Germline-derived CDR1 and CDR2 are SGHNT and YYREEE (reference sequence). In DNA, the CDR3 is TGTGCCAGCAGCTTGCCTAGCGGGAGTGATACGCAGTATTTT. This gives the protein CASSLPSGSDTQYF.

This chain joins TRBV7-9 and TRBJ1-2; no definite D call. Germline-derived CDR1 and CDR2 are SEHNR and FQNEAQ (reference sequence). The CDR3 has 16 amino acids. The V and J ends lost 3 bases and 3 bases respectively, with 17 bases between them. The CDR3 DNA reads as TGTGCCAGCAGCTTTGGGCCTATGCTATGGCACTATGGCTACACCTTC. Protein sequence: CASSFGPMLWHYGYTF. Full variable domain (outside the CDR3, taken from reference TRBV7-9 and TRBJ1-2): DTGVSQNPRHKITKRGQNVTFRCDPISEHNRLYWYRQTLGQGPEFLTYFQNEAQLEKSRLLSDRFSAERPKGSFSTLEIQRTEQGDSAMYLCASSFGPMLWHYGYTFGSGTRLTVV.

J is TRBJ2-7 and V is TRBV2; 8 nucleotides align to TRBD1. Losses at the gene ends were 8 bases for V and 6 bases for J; bases not matched to a gene: 9. The CDR3 is 13 residues long. Germline V gene sequence: CDR1 SNHLY, CDR2 FYNNEI. The CDR3 sequence is CASRQGAGGEQYF. CDR3 bases: TGTGCCAGCCGCCAGGGGGCAGGTGGCGAGCAGTACTTC.